The source of this TCR beta chain is a study of T-cell memory formation after mild COVID-19. About the research overall: TCR clusters were mostly donor specific.

Comment on this clonotype: Its antigen is unidentified.

With constant-segment primers, 5'RACE yielded cDNA libraries of TCR alpha and TCR beta that carried sample barcodes and UMIs. TCRdb processed the 5' RACE reads anew with MiXCR; each CDR3 protein has one entry. This table holds about 250,000 distinct CDR3 sequences, 15% found once. Study results and caveats: There was a balanced CD4/CD8 profile in clones contracting day 15 to 85, and later expanders leaned CD4+. Shrinking CD4+ clones resided mostly in CM and EM, and CD8+ ones in EMRA.

Sequenced sample: PBMCs or a T cell subset sorted from them (not recorded which). The source of this sequence is an adult woman who had mild COVID-19 (a few samples of this study predate the infection). Cell type and time point are not known.

The DNA for the CDR3 is TGTGCCAGCAGGGGGTGGGGAACTAGCACAGATACGCAGTATTTT. Its translation: CASRGWGTSTDTQYF. The rearrangement links TRBV2 to TRBJ2-3; D not certain. The germline V gene encodes CDR1 SNHLY and CDR2 FYNNEI. The CDR3 extends over 15 amino acids. Deletions cut 6 bases from V and 0 bases from J, with 13 bases between.